Presented here are 30 T cell receptor beta chains from one specimen sequenced in a study of CD8+ T cells in alopecia areata. Treatment meaning: oral pan-JAK inhibitor, 5-10 mg twice daily. As the sequencing template, cDNA was produced by extracting RNA and reverse transcribing it. Measured with immunoSEQ multiplex PCR; TCRdb has only the in-frame clones, and not every one. The sample consists of a few hundred thousand clones, less than 45% of them appearing once. The source material was CD4+ T cells sorted from blood, sampled around week 30, from a patient treated with tofacitinib. These receptors all stem from a human donor with alopecia areata.

This clone was recorded a few times. This chain links TRBV6-5 with TRBJ2-3; D unresolved. Germline V gene lookup returns CDR1 MNHEY and CDR2 SVGAGI. CDR3 length: 13 residues. V was pared by 6 bases and J by 0 bases, with 7 bases between. The chain's CDR3 is CASRLPSTDTQYF. CDR3 nucleotides: TGTGCCAGCAGACTCCCTAGCACAGATACGCAGTATTTT.

This clone was found a few times. The genes are TRBV6-5 and TRBJ2-2, with TRBD1 matching 7 bases. There are 14 residues in the CDR3. V trimming: 6 bases; J trimming: 1 base; junction bases outside the gene matches: 2. The germline CDR1 and CDR2 sequences are MNHEY and SVGAGI. CDR3 region: CASRTGLNTGELFF. In nucleotides, the CDR3 is TGTGCCAGCAGGACAGGGTTGAACACCGGGGAGCTGTTTTTT.

J is TRBJ1-1 and V is TRBV6-4; D not certain. Deletions cut 4 bases from V and 8 bases from J, with 14 bases between. From germline, CDR1 is MRHNA and CDR2 SNTAGT. The CDR3 consists of 13 residues. CDR3 protein: CASSVTHGIEAFF. The CDR3 nucleotides are TGTGCCAGCAGTGTGACCCATGGGATCGAAGCTTTCTTT.

The CDR3 protein is CASSQRETQYF. CDR3 DNA: TGCGCCAGCAGCCAAAGGGAGACCCAGTACTTC. V gene TRBV4-1 combines with J gene TRBJ2-5; D is uncertain. V was pared by 2 bases and J by 5 bases, with 3 bases between. This CDR3 has 11 amino acids. CDR1 and CDR2 from the germline V gene are MGHRA and YSYEKL.

Only a few counts were recorded for this clone. The J gene is TRBJ2-7, the V gene TRBV9, with a tentative D call TRBD2 (5 bases). The CDR3 totals 16 residues. The ends were cut back, 4 bases at V and 0 bases at J, with 17 bases in the middle. Germline V gives CDR1 SGDLS, CDR2 YYNGEE. This CDR3 is CASSRSVVLSSYEQYF. CDR3 nucleotides: TGTGCCAGCAGCCGTAGCGTGGTGCTGAGCTCCTACGAGCAGTACTTC.

The chain employs TRBV5-1 and TRBJ2-7; 10 positions agree with TRBD2. CDR1 is SGHRS and CDR2 is YFSETQ in the germline V gene. Germline trimming cut 2 bases from V and 5 bases from J; bases unmatched to any gene: 4. This CDR3 contains 14 residues. CDR3 loop: CASSFSGRFDEQYF. DNA for the CDR3: TGCGCCAGCAGCTTTAGCGGGAGGTTCGACGAGCAGTACTTC.

V is TRBV6-1 and J is TRBJ1-1, with D unresolved. Germline V gene sequence: CDR1 MNHNS, CDR2 SASEGT. This CDR3 comprises 15 residues. Trimming stripped 2 bases from V and 0 bases from J, with 10 bases between. In DNA, the CDR3 is TGTGCCAGCAGTGAATTCCCGGACCTGAACACTGAAGCTTTCTTT. It translates to CASSEFPDLNTEAFF.

This clone was seen only a few times. The chain joins TRBV27 to TRBJ1-2, with D tentatively TRBD1 (6 bases). Germline loops: CDR1 MNHEY, CDR2 SMNVEV (reference sequence). The CDR3 is made up of 13 amino acids. The germline V and J ends were trimmed by 0 bases and 8 bases, with 10 bases remaining between them. CDR3 in amino acids: CASSLSWGLGYTF. The CDR3 DNA follows: TGTGCCAGCAGTTTATCGTGGGGGCTCGGCTACACCTTC.

This clone turned up a few times. The rearrangement uses TRBV5-4 and TRBJ2-5; no definite D call. This CDR3 has 13 residues. Germline loops: CDR1 SGHNT, CDR2 YYREEE (reference sequence). V shed 4 bases and J shed 5 bases, with 12 bases lying between them. CDR3 in DNA: TGTGCCAGCAGCCGCTACTCTACCGAGACCCAGTACTTC. It is translated as CASSRYSTETQYF.

This clone was recorded a few times. The V call is TRBV4-2, the J call TRBJ2-5; the match to TRBD1 covers 9 bases. V was clipped by 4 bases and J by 3 bases; unmatched bases: 6. Germline V CDR1 and CDR2: LGHNA, YNFKEQ. This CDR3 has 15 amino acids. Written as DNA, the CDR3 is TGTGCCAGCAGCCGATCACAGGGGGCGAAAGAGACCCAGTACTTC. This translates into CASSRSQGAKETQYF.

V and J are TRBV7-9 and TRBJ2-1, with 7 bases matching TRBD1. J lost 2 bases, V lost 5 bases, and 9 bases had no gene match. Germline CDR1 is SEHNR and CDR2 is FQNEAQ (reference sequence). The CDR3 consists of 16 residues. The CDR3 region is CASSGQGVPTYNEQFF. DNA of the CDR3: TGTGCCAGCAGCGGTCAGGGGGTTCCGACCTACAATGAGCAGTTCTTC.

V usage is TRBV30 and J usage is TRBJ1-1; the D gene is possibly TRBD1 (6 bases). CDR1 is GTSNPN and CDR2 is SVGIG in the germline V gene (reference sequence). Trimming stripped 3 bases from V and 4 bases from J, with 15 bases between. CDR3 size: 14 residues. As DNA, the CDR3 is TGTGCCTGGAGAGGTAAGGGGGTAAGCACTGAAGCTTTCTTT. This translates into CAWRGKGVSTEAFF.

A few counts support this clone. The rearrangement joins TRBV5-1 to TRBJ2-2, with D uncertain. CDR1 SGHRS and CDR2 YFSETQ come from the germline V gene. The length of the CDR3 is 16 residues. Deletions cut 4 bases from V and 4 bases from J, with 17 bases between. The CDR3 nucleotides are TGCGCCAGCAGCACCGGCCAGTTAACGGGCACCGGGGAGCTGTTTTTT. Amino acids: CASSTGQLTGTGELFF.

This clone was seen only a few times. The V and J genes are TRBV4-1 and TRBJ2-1, with 8 nucleotides matching TRBD2. The CDR3 is made up of 15 amino acids. Looked up from germline, CDR1 is MGHRA and CDR2 is YSYEKL. With V trimmed by 4 bases and J by 6 bases, 8 bases remained unmatched. This CDR3 is CASSPLAGSFNEQFF. The CDR3 coding sequence is TGCGCCAGCAGCCCGTTAGCGGGGAGTTTCAATGAGCAGTTCTTC.

This clone was recorded a few times. The rearrangement links TRBV29-1 to TRBJ2-1; TRBD2 matches 7 bases. This CDR3 contains 13 residues. The V gene end was trimmed by 8 bases and the J gene end by 7 bases; junction bases not matched to a gene: 11. Looked up from germline, CDR1 is SQVTM and CDR2 is ANQGSEA. CDR3 residues: CSTGSLAANEQFF. Written as DNA, the CDR3 is TGCAGCACCGGGAGTCTAGCGGCGAATGAGCAGTTCTTC.

This clone was recorded a few times. Other DNA sequences in the same sample also yield this CDR3. The chain links TRBV18 to TRBJ2-7; D call uncertain. Trimming left V 6 bases short and J 0 bases short, with 12 bases between. CDR3 length equals 14 residues. Germline-derived CDR1 and CDR2 are KGHSH and LQKENI. The CDR3 DNA sequence: TGTGCCAGCTCCCCCGGGTCTAGCTCCTACGAGCAGTACTTC. Its translation: CASSPGSSSYEQYF.

The sample holds a few counts of this clone. The chain is built from TRBV7-3 and TRBJ1-1; D unclear. Germline V gene lookup returns CDR1 SGHTA and CDR2 FQGTGA. V gave up 0 bases and J gave up 6 bases, with 11 bases separating them. This CDR3 contains 14 residues. For the CDR3, the DNA is TGTGCCAGCAGCTTAACGTCGAGCGGGGCTGAAGCTTTCTTT. Its translation is CASSLTSSGAEAFF.

This clone was picked up a small number of times. CDR3 DNA sequence: TGCGCCAGCAGCGGCGAGACGTACGAGCAGTACTTC. Its protein product is CASSGETYEQYF. The chain recombines TRBV5-1 with TRBJ2-7; no reliable D call. Germline CDR1 and CDR2: SGHRS and YFSETQ. This CDR3 spans 12 amino acids. V was clipped by 4 bases and J by 4 bases, with 9 bases between them.

This clone was recorded at least ten times. The V and J genes are TRBV7-2 and TRBJ1-2; tentatively, D is TRBD1 (5 bases). Germline CDR1 SGHTA, CDR2 FQGNSA. Trimming removed 4 bases from V and 6 bases from J, with 18 bases in between. This CDR3 has 15 residues. The CDR3 sequence: CASSSQSTGGDGYTF. The DNA of the CDR3 is TGTGCCAGCAGCTCCCAATCGACCGGAGGGGATGGCTACACCTTC.

This chain connects TRBV7-3 to TRBJ1-1; D gene uncertain. Trimming shortened V by 0 bases and J by 3 bases, and 5 bases separated the two germline ends. Germline values: CDR1 SGHTA, CDR2 FQGTGA. The CDR3 runs 13 residues. The CDR3 reads CASSLTRDTEAFF. The DNA for the CDR3 is TGTGCCAGCAGCTTAACAAGGGACACTGAAGCTTTCTTT.

This clone was seen once. V is TRBV5-1 and J is TRBJ2-6; no definite D call. The CDR3 has 17 amino acids. Looked up from germline, CDR1 is SGHRS and CDR2 is YFSETQ. V lost 1 base to trimming and J lost 0 bases, with 11 bases between them. The CDR3 sequence: CASSLSPLTSGANVLTF. CDR3 nucleotide sequence: TGCGCCAGCAGCTTGTCGCCGCTGACCTCTGGGGCCAACGTCCTGACTTTC.

The chain has TRBV19 and TRBJ1-5, with TRBD1 as a possible D gene (6 bases). Germline V gene lookup returns CDR1 LNHDA and CDR2 SQIVND (reference sequence). V lost 6 bases to trimming and J lost 3 bases, with 12 bases between them. This CDR3 spans 14 amino acids. CDR3 nucleotides: TGTGCCAGTAGCAGGCAGGGGCCCAATCAGCCCCAGCATTTT. Its translation is CASSRQGPNQPQHF.

The rearrangement uses TRBV2 and TRBJ2-7; 8 nucleotides agree with TRBD1. CDR3 length: 15 residues. CDR1 SNHLY and CDR2 FYNNEI come from the germline V gene. Trimming took 4 bases from V and 1 from J; bases not matched to a gene: 6. The CDR3 here is CASSARDRWSYEQYF. DNA for the CDR3: TGTGCCAGCAGTGCCCGGGACAGGTGGTCCTACGAGCAGTACTTC.

The rearrangement links TRBV30 to TRBJ1-2, with 9 bases matching TRBD1. The CDR3 has 15 amino acids. The germline CDR1 and CDR2 sequences are GTSNPN and SVGIG (reference sequence). V shed 3 bases, J shed 7 bases, and the junction held 12 bases outside the gene matches. CDR3: CAWSVTWTGVPGYTF. The CDR3 DNA reads TGTGCCTGGAGCGTAACTTGGACAGGGGTGCCTGGCTACACCTTC. Filled out from reference TRBV30 and TRBJ1-2, the complete variable domain reads SQTIHQWPATLVQPVGSPLSLECTVEGTSNPNLYWYRQAAGRGLQLLFYSVGIGQISSEVPQNLSASRPQDRQFILSSKKLLLSDSGFYLCAWSVTWTGVPGYTFGSGTRLTVV.

This clone was counted at least ten times. The gene calls are TRBV5-6 and TRBJ2-1, with D perhaps TRBD2 (5 bases). Deletions cut 4 bases from V and 6 bases from J, with 14 bases between. CDR3 length: 14 amino acids. Germline values: CDR1 SGHDT, CDR2 YYEEEE. CDR3 sequence (DNA): TGTGCCAGCAGCCCCGTGCGGGCCGTCAATGAGCAGTTCTTC. Amino acids: CASSPVRAVNEQFF. Full variable domain (outside the CDR3, taken from reference TRBV5-6 and TRBJ2-1): DAGVTQSPTHLIKTRGQQVTLRCSPKSGHDTVSWYQQALGQGPQFIFQYYEEEERQRGNFPDRFSGHQFPNYSSELNVNALLLGDSALYLCASSPVRAVNEQFFGPGTRLTVL.

This clone was detected a few times. This chain's CDR3 is CASSVVKGTEAFF. As DNA, the CDR3 is TGTGCCAGCAGCGTAGTTAAGGGCACTGAAGCTTTCTTT. The V call is TRBV9, the J call TRBJ1-1; D call uncertain. The CDR3 has 13 amino acids. Germline V gene sequence: CDR1 SGDLS, CDR2 YYNGEE. The V gene lost 0 bases and the J gene lost 4 bases, with 7 bases spanning the gap.

V usage is TRBV11-2 and J usage is TRBJ1-2, with 9 bases lining up with TRBD1. The CDR3 sequence is 17 residues long. V was pared by 5 bases and J by 7 bases, with 17 bases of the junction left unmatched. Germline values: CDR1 SGHAT, CDR2 FQNNGV. This chain's CDR3 is CASSPGYAQGASAGYTF. DNA of the CDR3: TGTGCCAGCAGCCCCGGGTATGCACAGGGGGCCTCCGCTGGCTACACCTTC.

The genes are TRBV6-1 and TRBJ2-7, with 7 bases lining up with TRBD1. The CDR3 has 14 residues. Germline lookup yields CDR1 MNHNS and CDR2 SASEGT. The junction had 10 bases not matched to a gene; V was cut back by 8 bases and J by 3 bases. The CDR3 protein is CASPKGQRYYEQYF. For the CDR3, the DNA is TGTGCCAGCCCGAAGGGACAGAGGTACTACGAGCAGTACTTC.

In its sample, this clone was seen many times. The chain carries TRBV23-1 and TRBJ2-7, with D unresolved. TRBV23-1 is an ORF for which the function is uncertain. This CDR3 has 14 residues. The germline V and J ends were trimmed by 7 bases and 2 bases, with 15 bases remaining between them. Here the CDR3 reads CASKPWTGTYEQYF. The CDR3 DNA follows: TGCGCCAGCAAGCCGTGGACGGGCACCTACGAGCAGTACTTC.

The chain has TRBV7-2 and TRBJ2-2; D is ambiguous. Looked up from germline, CDR1 is SGHTA and CDR2 is FQGNSA. Trimming removed 5 bases from V and 4 bases from J, with 11 bases in between. The CDR3 length is 14 residues. CDR3 nucleotide sequence: TGTGCCAGCAGCGCGTCCTGGGGCACCGGGGAGCTGTTTTTT. Protein product: CASSASWGTGELFF.